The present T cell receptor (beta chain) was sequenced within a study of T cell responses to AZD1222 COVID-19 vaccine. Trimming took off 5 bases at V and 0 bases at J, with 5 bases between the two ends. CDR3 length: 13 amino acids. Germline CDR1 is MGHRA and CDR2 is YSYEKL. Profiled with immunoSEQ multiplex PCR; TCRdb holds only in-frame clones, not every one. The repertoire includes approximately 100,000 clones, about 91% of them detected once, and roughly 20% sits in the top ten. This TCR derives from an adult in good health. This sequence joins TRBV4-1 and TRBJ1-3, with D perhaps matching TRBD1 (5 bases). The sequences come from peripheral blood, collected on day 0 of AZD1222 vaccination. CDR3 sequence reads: CASSTGSGNTIYF. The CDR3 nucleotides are TGCGCCAGCAGCACAGGCTCTGGAAACACCATATATTTT.